What follows are 7 T cell receptor beta chains derived from one specimen sequenced in a study of shared T cell receptors in the human thymus. Sequenced by immunoSEQ multiplex PCR; TCRdb stores in-frame clones only, minus some. The sample shows 500,000 to 750,000 clones, roughly 88% of them seen only once. Another study also made use of these data, one on human thymus T cells.

The sequenced sample was thymocytes. The receptors shown here come from a boy under two years old with a congenital heart defect.

V gene TRBV14 combines with J gene TRBJ2-1; 16 bases fit TRBD2. This CDR3 contains 18 residues. V lost 4 bases, J lost 6 bases, and 9 bases stayed unmatched. Germline loops: CDR1 SGHDN, CDR2 FVKESK. The CDR3 DNA reads TGTGCCAGCAGCCGCTCGGGACTAGCGGGAGGGCCCCTCAATGAGCAGTTCTTC. As protein: CASSRSGLAGGPLNEQFF.

The rearrangement joins TRBV29-1 to TRBJ1-3; 10 nucleotides match TRBD1. V was pared by 2 bases and J by 0 bases, with 4 bases of the junction left unmatched. The CDR3 runs to 16 residues. Germline V gives CDR1 SQVTM, CDR2 ANQGSEA. The CDR3 sequence: CSVEMDRGYSGNTIYF. The CDR3 bases are TGCAGCGTTGAAATGGACAGGGGGTACTCTGGAAACACCATATATTTT.

As to this clone: One junction end disagrees with the germline gene, perhaps due to a read error. The chain is built from TRBV5-4 and TRBJ2-3, with 14 bases identical to TRBD2. Germline V lookup: CDR1 SGHNT, CDR2 YYREEE (reference sequence). There are 19 residues in the CDR3. CDR3 nucleotide sequence: TGTGCCAGCAGCTTGCGGGGTTTTGGACTAGCGGGGGGCACGGATACGCAGTATTTT. As protein: CASSLRGFGLAGGTDTQYF. Filled out from reference TRBV5-4 and TRBJ2-3, the complete variable domain reads ETGVTQSPTHLIKTRGQQVTLRCSSQSGHNTVSWYQQALGQGPQFIFQYYREEENGRGNFPPRFSGLQFPNYSSELNVNALELDDSALYLCASSLRGFGLAGGTDTQYFGPGTRLTVL.

V is TRBV4-2 and J is TRBJ2-1, with D perhaps matching TRBD2 (7 bases). Germline lookup yields CDR1 LGHNA and CDR2 YNFKEQ. The V end lost 0 bases, the J end lost 9 bases, and 12 bases lay between the germline ends. The CDR3 is made up of 14 amino acids. CDR3 in DNA: TGTGCCAGCAGCCAAGATAGGGGGGGGGTTGAGCAGTTCTTC. Translated: CASSQDRGGVEQFF.

The J gene is TRBJ2-1, the V gene TRBV29-1, with 10 bases identical to TRBD1. J gave up 0 bases and V 3 bases, and 14 bases lay outside the gene matches. Germline loops: CDR1 SQVTM, CDR2 ANQGSEA. This CDR3 comprises 19 residues. The CDR3 here is CSVDVPGQGLPSSYNEQFF. DNA for the CDR3: TGCAGCGTTGACGTTCCGGGACAGGGGTTACCCAGCTCCTACAATGAGCAGTTCTTC.

CDR3 region: CASTRTGSDQPQHF. CDR3 DNA: TGTGCCAGCACCCGGACAGGATCAGATCAGCCCCAGCATTTT. V usage is TRBV5-6 and J usage is TRBJ1-5; 7 bases map to TRBD1. From germline, CDR1 is SGHDT and CDR2 YYEEEE. This CDR3 region has 14 residues. The J segment lost 5 bases and the V segment lost 6 bases, leaving 8 bases of the junction unmatched.

J is TRBJ2-1 and V is TRBV6-4; 8 nucleotides align to TRBD2. After removal of 3 bases from V and 0 bases from J, the junction contained 4 bases not matched to a gene. Germline CDR1 and CDR2: MRHNA and SNTAGT. CDR3 length: 16 residues. CDR3 in amino acids: CASSEGGGSSYNEQFF. The CDR3 region has the DNA TGTGCCAGCAGTGAGGGCGGGGGGAGCTCCTACAATGAGCAGTTCTTC.